These T cell receptor beta chains were read from a single sample in a study of CD8 T cells in Susac syndrome. One entry per CDR3 protein results from TCRdb running MiXCR on the immunoSEQ multiplex PCR reads. The data show about 140,000 distinct CDR3 sequences, less than 95% seen once. Sequenced: CD4+ T cells from PBMCs. These receptors all come from a human donor in good health. Both conserved end residues are part of each CDR3. The order of the fields is D gene, V gene, clone size, J gene, CDR3 DNA, CDR3 protein. The D gene is left open where the match is weak. The size field is filled for only some rows; it gives once, few, many or a size class.

d_gene: -
v_gene: TRBV13
abundance: -
j_gene: TRBJ1-1
CDR3nt: TGTGCCAGCAGCCCTCGGAGCAGCCTGAACACTGAAGCTTTCTTT
CDR3aa: CASSPRSSLNTEAFF

d_gene: -
v_gene: TRBV25-1
abundance: -
j_gene: TRBJ2-6
CDR3nt: TGTGCCAGCAGTGACGGGACAACTGGGGCCAACGTCCTGACTTTC
CDR3aa: CASSDGTTGANVLTF

d_gene: TRBD1
v_gene: TRBV4-1
abundance: -
j_gene: TRBJ2-2
CDR3nt: TGCGCCAGCAGCCAAGTCCGTCACAGGGGAGCCACCGGGGAGCTGTTTTTT
CDR3aa: CASSQVRHRGATGELFF

d_gene: -
v_gene: TRBV6-1
abundance: -
j_gene: TRBJ1-2
CDR3nt: TGTGCCAGCAGTGATTCGTGGTCACATGGCTACACCTTC
CDR3aa: CASSDSWSHGYTF

d_gene: -
v_gene: TRBV3-1
abundance: -
j_gene: TRBJ2-5
CDR3nt: TGTGCCAGCAGCACCGTCCTTCGGGAGACCCAGTACTTC
CDR3aa: CASSTVLRETQYF

d_gene: TRBD2
v_gene: TRBV6-1
abundance: -
j_gene: TRBJ2-1
CDR3nt: TGTGCCAGCAGTAAACTAGCGGGAGGGTTCAACGGCAATGAGCAGTTCTTC
CDR3aa: CASSKLAGGFNGNEQFF

d_gene: TRBD1
v_gene: TRBV24-1
abundance: -
j_gene: TRBJ2-1
CDR3nt: TGTGCCACCAGTGATCCCGGGACAGGAAACAATGAGCAGTTCTTC
CDR3aa: CATSDPGTGNNEQFF

d_gene: TRBD2
v_gene: TRBV27
abundance: -
j_gene: TRBJ2-4
CDR3nt: TGTGCCAGCAGCACCGGGACTAGCTTCCCCAAAAACATTCAGTACTTC
CDR3aa: CASSTGTSFPKNIQYF

d_gene: -
v_gene: TRBV30
abundance: -
j_gene: TRBJ1-1
CDR3nt: TGTGCCTGGAACCGGGGCCCGAACACTGAAGCTTTCTTT
CDR3aa: CAWNRGPNTEAFF

d_gene: -
v_gene: TRBV29-1
abundance: -
j_gene: TRBJ1-1
CDR3nt: TGCAGCGCAACGACACTGAACACTGAAGCCTTCTTT
CDR3aa: CSATTLNTEAFF

d_gene: -
v_gene: TRBV29-1
abundance: -
j_gene: TRBJ2-5
CDR3nt: TGCAGCGTTGAAGTAGGCGGGACCTGGCTAGAGACCCAGTACTTC
CDR3aa: CSVEVGGTWLETQYF

d_gene: -
v_gene: TRBV20-1
abundance: -
j_gene: TRBJ1-1
CDR3nt: TGCAGTGCTAGAGAGGGGAAGCTGAACACTGAAGCTTTCTTT
CDR3aa: CSAREGKLNTEAFF

d_gene: -
v_gene: TRBV14
abundance: once
j_gene: TRBJ2-1
CDR3nt: TGTGCCAGCAGCCAAGATGTATTGGCTCGCAAGGAGCAGTTCTTC
CDR3aa: CASSQDVLARKEQFF

d_gene: -
v_gene: TRBV6-2/TRBV6-3
abundance: -
j_gene: TRBJ2-3
CDR3nt: TGTGCCAGCAGTTACCAAGCGGATACGCAGTATTTT
CDR3aa: CASSYQADTQYF

d_gene: -
v_gene: TRBV18
abundance: -
j_gene: TRBJ1-1
CDR3nt: TGTGCCAGCTCACCGCCGAACACTGAAGCTTTCTTT
CDR3aa: CASSPPNTEAFF

d_gene: -
v_gene: TRBV9
abundance: -
j_gene: TRBJ1-2
CDR3nt: TGTGCCAGCAGCGAGACAGGTTCTGGCTACACCTTC
CDR3aa: CASSETGSGYTF

d_gene: -
v_gene: TRBV18
abundance: -
j_gene: TRBJ1-5
CDR3nt: TGTGCCAGCTCACCAACAAGGCAGTCCAATCAGCCCCAGCATTTT
CDR3aa: CASSPTRQSNQPQHF

d_gene: -
v_gene: TRBV20-1
abundance: -
j_gene: TRBJ1-3
CDR3nt: TGCAGTGCTCGAGTCGCCGGCGGAAACACCATATATTTT
CDR3aa: CSARVAGGNTIYF

d_gene: -
v_gene: TRBV6-2/TRBV6-3
abundance: few
j_gene: TRBJ2-2
CDR3nt: TGTGCCAGCCTAGGACAGAACACCGGGGAGCTGTTTTTT
CDR3aa: CASLGQNTGELFF

d_gene: TRBD1
v_gene: TRBV11-2
abundance: -
j_gene: TRBJ2-7
CDR3nt: TGTGCCAGCAGGGAGACAGGGAATGACGAGCAGTACTTC
CDR3aa: CASRETGNDEQYF

d_gene: TRBD1
v_gene: TRBV12-3/TRBV12-4
abundance: -
j_gene: TRBJ1-1
CDR3nt: TGTGCCAGCAGACAAGGAGGGTTCACAGGGGGCCAGGAAGCTTTCTTT
CDR3aa: CASRQGGFTGGQEAFF

d_gene: -
v_gene: TRBV20-1
abundance: -
j_gene: TRBJ2-1
CDR3nt: TGCAGTGCTAGAGTGTCTAGCCCCCTCTACAATGAGCAGTTCTTC
CDR3aa: CSARVSSPLYNEQFF

d_gene: -
v_gene: TRBV5-1
abundance: -
j_gene: TRBJ2-2
CDR3nt: TGCGCCAGCAGCCGCCGCCACCAAACGAACACCGGGGAGCTGTTTTTT
CDR3aa: CASSRRHQTNTGELFF

d_gene: -
v_gene: TRBV20-1
abundance: -
j_gene: TRBJ1-2
CDR3nt: TGCAGTGCTCGCGTTCGACTGAGATCTAACTATGGCTACACCTTC
CDR3aa: CSARVRLRSNYGYTF

d_gene: TRBD1
v_gene: TRBV20-1
abundance: -
j_gene: TRBJ1-2
CDR3nt: TGCAGTGCTACCGACAGGGGATCGGGCGGCTACACCTTC
CDR3aa: CSATDRGSGGYTF

d_gene: TRBD2
v_gene: TRBV7-2
abundance: -
j_gene: TRBJ2-7
CDR3nt: TGTGCCAGCAGCACGCGGACTAGCGGGATCCCCTACGAGCAGTACTTC
CDR3aa: CASSTRTSGIPYEQYF

d_gene: TRBD1
v_gene: TRBV5-1
abundance: few
j_gene: TRBJ1-1
CDR3nt: TGCGCCAGCAGCTTGGCCTGGGACAGTCCATTCTCTACCGAGGACACTGAAGCTTTCTTT
CDR3aa: CASSLAWDSPFSTEDTEAFF

d_gene: TRBD1
v_gene: TRBV9
abundance: -
j_gene: TRBJ1-2
CDR3nt: TGTGCCAGCAGCCCTGGGGACAGAGGAAACTATGGCTACACCTTC
CDR3aa: CASSPGDRGNYGYTF

d_gene: -
v_gene: TRBV3-1
abundance: -
j_gene: TRBJ2-3
CDR3nt: TGTGCCAGCAAGAGGGGCACAGATACGCAGTATTTT
CDR3aa: CASKRGTDTQYF

d_gene: TRBD2
v_gene: TRBV5-6
abundance: -
j_gene: TRBJ2-5
CDR3nt: TGTGCCAGCAGTAAACCAGGGAAGACTAGCGGGAGGTTTCAAGAGACCCAGTACTTC
CDR3aa: CASSKPGKTSGRFQETQYF

d_gene: -
v_gene: TRBV19
abundance: -
j_gene: TRBJ2-7
CDR3nt: TGTGCCAGTAGTACTGGGGGGACAAACTCCTACGAGCAGTACTTC
CDR3aa: CASSTGGTNSYEQYF

d_gene: -
v_gene: TRBV30
abundance: -
j_gene: TRBJ1-1
CDR3nt: TGTGCCTGGAGTATGGGGGCGCTTCGAATGAACACTGAAGCTTTCTTT
CDR3aa: CAWSMGALRMNTEAFF

d_gene: -
v_gene: TRBV5-1
abundance: -
j_gene: TRBJ2-3
CDR3nt: TGCGCCAGCAGCCCGGAGACCACAGATACGCAGTATTTT
CDR3aa: CASSPETTDTQYF

d_gene: -
v_gene: TRBV7-9
abundance: -
j_gene: TRBJ1-4
CDR3nt: TGTGCCAGCAGCTTGGCAGGGGTCGTCGAAAAACTGTTTTTT
CDR3aa: CASSLAGVVEKLFF

d_gene: -
v_gene: TRBV3-1
abundance: few
j_gene: TRBJ2-5
CDR3nt: TGTGCCAGCAGCCTCCGACAGGATTTGTACTTC
CDR3aa: CASSLRQDLYF

d_gene: -
v_gene: TRBV12-3/TRBV12-4
abundance: -
j_gene: TRBJ1-2
CDR3nt: TGTGCCAGCGGCCTATACTATGGCTACACCTTC
CDR3aa: CASGLYYGYTF

d_gene: TRBD2
v_gene: TRBV24-1
abundance: -
j_gene: TRBJ2-1
CDR3nt: TGTGCCACCAGTGGCACTAGGGGACTAGCGGACAATGAGCAGTTCTTC
CDR3aa: CATSGTRGLADNEQFF

d_gene: TRBD1
v_gene: TRBV20-1
abundance: -
j_gene: TRBJ1-2
CDR3nt: TGCAGTGCTAGGACGGGACAGGGTTACTATGGCTACACCTTC
CDR3aa: CSARTGQGYYGYTF

d_gene: TRBD2
v_gene: TRBV27
abundance: -
j_gene: TRBJ2-5
CDR3nt: TGTGCCAGCAGTTTATCGCGGACTAGCGGATCCCAAGAGACCCAGTACTTC
CDR3aa: CASSLSRTSGSQETQYF

d_gene: -
v_gene: TRBV19
abundance: -
j_gene: TRBJ1-4
CDR3nt: TGTGCCAGTAAGGGCAGCCGAAATGAAAAACTGTTTTTT
CDR3aa: CASKGSRNEKLFF